This T cell receptor (beta chain) was documented in a study of T cell repertoires in cytomegalovirus infection. Across the whole study: Public TCR beta signature analysis indicated the presence of both CMV infection and matching HLA type. General study results and limits: Based on cumulative public TCR beta family frequency, carriers of CMV plus the relevant HLA were identified.

The CDR3 is made up of 12 amino acids. CDR1 and CDR2 from the germline V gene are MDHEN and SYDVKM. Trimming took 8 bases from V and 2 from J, leaving 7 bases between them. TCRdb passed the reads through MiXCR, listing each CDR3 protein once. The data show under 350,000 distinct CDR3 sequences, around 9.5% seen once. This clonotype showed up many times. The antigen is undetermined. The sample taken for sequencing was PBMCs. The sequence derives from a human donor in good health (CMV status not recorded). Some clones in this sample may be carry-over from other donors' samples. The chain recombines TRBV28 with TRBJ1-5; D remains ambiguous. CDR3 in DNA: TGTGCCAGCGGTTCCGGCAATCAGCCCCAGCATTTT. Residues: CASGSGNQPQHF. The complete variable domain, with remaining parts taken from reference TRBV28 and TRBJ1-5, reads DVKVTQSSRYLVKRTGEKVFLECVQDMDHENMFWYRQDPGLGLRLIYFSYDVKMKEKGDIPEGYSVSREKKERFSLILESASTNQTSMYLCASGSGNQPQHFGDGTRLSIL.